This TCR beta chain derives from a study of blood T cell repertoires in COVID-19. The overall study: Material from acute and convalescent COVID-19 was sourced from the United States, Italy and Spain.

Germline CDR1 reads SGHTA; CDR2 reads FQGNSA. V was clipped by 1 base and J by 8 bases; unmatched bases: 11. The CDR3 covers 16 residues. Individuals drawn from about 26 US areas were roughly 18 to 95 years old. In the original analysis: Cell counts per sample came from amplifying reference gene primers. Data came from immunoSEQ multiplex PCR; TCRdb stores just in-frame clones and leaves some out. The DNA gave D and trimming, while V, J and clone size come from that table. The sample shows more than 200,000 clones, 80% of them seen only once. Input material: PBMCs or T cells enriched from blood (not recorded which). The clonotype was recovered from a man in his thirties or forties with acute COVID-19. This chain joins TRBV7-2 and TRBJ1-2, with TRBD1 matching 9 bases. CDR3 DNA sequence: TGTGCCAGCAGCTTAGGAGAGGACAGGGGCCTAGCGGGCTACACCTTC. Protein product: CASSLGEDRGLAGYTF.